What follows are 13 T cell receptor beta chains derived from one specimen sequenced in a study of cytomegalovirus exposure and HLA in healthy donors. It was with 60 Vbeta and 13 Jbeta primers that the PCR ran. Assay: immunoSEQ multiplex PCR; the TCRdb copy retains only in-frame clones and omits some. This table holds about 100,000 clones, about 70% found once. Sequenced input: PBMCs. The receptors derive from a woman aged 18-29 years in good health and CMV-seropositive.

The genes are TRBV10-3 and TRBJ2-7; D perhaps matches TRBD2 (6 bases). CDR1 ENHRY and CDR2 SYGVKD come from the germline V gene. Trimming cost V 10 bases and J 2 bases, with 18 bases left between them. CDR3 length equals 14 residues. CDR3 sequence: CATSLEGEAYEQYF. The CDR3 DNA sequence: TGTGCCACCAGCTTGGAGGGAGAAGCCTACGAGCAGTACTTC.

V usage is TRBV6-1 and J usage is TRBJ2-7, with D tentatively TRBD1 (6 bases). The CDR3 length is 16 residues. Germline V lookup: CDR1 MNHNS, CDR2 SASEGT. Trimming stripped 3 bases from V and 1 base from J, with 16 bases between. CDR3 bases: TGTGCCAGCAGTGAGGAAGCAGGGGTGGGGTCCTACGAGCAGTACTTC. This sequence encodes CASSEEAGVGSYEQYF.

This clone was seen a handful of times. V is TRBV6-1 and J is TRBJ1-5; 7 nucleotides match TRBD1. CDR1 is MNHNS and CDR2 is SASEGT in the germline V gene. This CDR3 has 19 amino acids. Trimming at V came to 4 bases and at J to 0 bases, leaving 15 bases not matched to a gene. Here the CDR3 reads CASSARTGGRAYSNQPQHF. The CDR3, as DNA: TGTGCCAGCAGTGCTAGGACAGGCGGGAGGGCGTATAGCAATCAGCCCCAGCATTTT.

V and J are TRBV7-9 and TRBJ1-5; 8 bases match TRBD1. V trimming: 5 bases; J trimming: 2 bases; junction bases outside the gene matches: 8. The length of the CDR3 is 16 residues. Per germline, CDR1 SEHNR and CDR2 FQNEAQ (reference sequence). Here the CDR3 reads CASSTGQEDGNQPQHF. As DNA, the CDR3 is TGTGCCAGCAGCACGGGACAGGAGGATGGCAATCAGCCCCAGCATTTT.

This chain uses TRBV7-2 with TRBJ2-2, with D possibly being TRBD2 (5 bases). CDR1 is SGHTA, CDR2 FQGNSA, per germline. This CDR3 region has 11 residues. As DNA, the CDR3 is TGTGTAACGGGAAACACCGGGGAGCTGTTTTTT. It translates to CVTGNTGELFF.

This chain joins TRBV4-1 and TRBJ2-6, with 7 bases fitting TRBD1. V lost 2 bases and J lost 13; bases outside the gene matches: 5. This CDR3 has 13 residues. From germline, CDR1 is MGHRA and CDR2 YSYEKL. The CDR3 loop is CASSQFDRDVLTF. In nucleotides, the CDR3 is TGCGCCAGCAGCCAATTCGACAGGGATGTCCTGACTTTC.

The chain joins TRBV19 to TRBJ2-7; D gene unclear. The CDR3 is 15 amino acids. The germline gives CDR1 LNHDA, CDR2 SQIVND (reference sequence). Trimming pared 2 bases from V and 5 bases from J, leaving 16 bases between. CDR3 region: CASSIMAEPGHEQYF. In DNA, the CDR3 is TGTGCCAGTAGTATAATGGCAGAACCAGGTCACGAGCAGTACTTC.

CDR3 sequence reads: CATSRDETGELFF. DNA of the CDR3: TGTGCCACCAGCAGAGATGAGACCGGGGAGCTGTTTTTT. The V and J genes are TRBV15 and TRBJ2-2; D not resolved. Germline V CDR1 and CDR2: LNHNV, YYDKDF (reference sequence). This CDR3 contains 13 residues. The ends were cut back, 0 bases at V and 5 bases at J, with 4 bases in the middle.

The chain joins TRBV5-1 to TRBJ1-4, with a weak D call TRBD1 (6 bases). CDR1 and CDR2 from the germline V gene are SGHRS and YFSETQ. This CDR3 is 15 amino acids long. V dropped 4 bases and J dropped 8 bases, with 18 bases sitting between them. CDR3 protein: CASSPGNGQREKLFF. The CDR3 nucleotides are TGCGCCAGCAGCCCGGGTAACGGACAGCGAGAAAAACTGTTTTTT.

The rearrangement uses TRBV5-1 and TRBJ2-3, with 9 bases fitting TRBD1. Trimming removed 0 bases from V and 2 bases from J; junction bases left unmatched: 4. Germline CDR1 and CDR2: SGHRS and YFSETQ. The CDR3 has 16 amino acids. CDR3 DNA: TGCGCCAGCAGCTTGGCCGGGACAGGGAACACAGATACGCAGTATTTT. It yields the protein CASSLAGTGNTDTQYF. Together with reference TRBV5-1 and TRBJ2-3, the CDR3 gives the full variable domain: KAGVTQTPRYLIKTRGQQVTLSCSPISGHRSVSWYQQTPGQGLQFLFEYFSETQRNKGNFPGRFSGRQFSNSRSEMNVSTLELGDSALYLCASSLAGTGNTDTQYFGPGTRLTVL.

V is TRBV6-5 and J is TRBJ2-7; 9 nucleotides match TRBD2. CDR1 is MNHEY, CDR2 SVGAGI, per germline. The length of the CDR3 is 14 residues. Unmatched junction bases numbered 4, after V lost 5 bases and J lost 2 bases. This CDR3 reads CASSRAGGPYEQYF. CDR3 DNA sequence: TGTGCCAGCAGTCGGGCGGGAGGGCCCTACGAGCAGTACTTC.

The rearrangement links TRBV18 to TRBJ2-1, with 10 bases that match TRBD1. This CDR3 is 13 amino acids long. Trimming at V came to 4 bases and at J to 8 bases, leaving 2 bases not matched to a gene. Germline CDR1 KGHSH, CDR2 LQKENI. The CDR3 coding sequence is TGTGCCAGCTCACGACAGGGGGCTCATGAGCAGTTCTTC. Amino acids: CASSRQGAHEQFF.

The chain combines TRBV28 with TRBJ2-3; D not certain. This CDR3 region has 13 residues. The V gene's germline CDR1 is MDHEN and CDR2 SYDVKM. V shed 3 bases and J shed 3 bases, with 7 bases lying between them. The CDR3 protein is CASSFPGTDTQYF. CDR3 nucleotide sequence: TGTGCCAGCAGTTTCCCAGGTACAGATACGCAGTATTTT.